These T cell receptor beta chains were read from a single sample in a study of beta chain features in type 1 diabetes. Using immunoSEQ multiplex PCR, the repertoire was profiled, and TCRdb retains in-frame clones only, with some absent. This table has 250,000 to 350,000 clones, 14% appearing once. Sequenced: central memory CD4+ T cells from blood. Receptors originate from a man aged 30-40 years in good health. The CDR3 runs from the conserved cysteine through the conserved F or W.

CDR3 length,V gene,CDR3 protein
16,TRBV18,CASSPPIGTGGRGYTF
13,TRBV6-1,CASRPDSFNEQFF
17,TRBV7-8,CASSQTSGGGIPYEQYF
14,TRBV7-2,CASSLAGDVVPQYF
16,TRBV5-1,CASSLGTFGGPGELFF
18,TRBV9,CASSPSWAGTGTNTEAFF
14,TRBV5-1,CASSLDRGRNTIYF
16,TRBV2,CASTTLGLAGGDTQYF
13,TRBV7-2,CASSFGLQETQYF
11,TRBV7-2,CASGPAQPQHF
15,TRBV9,CASSPRRGVGETQYF
13,TRBV19,CASSSLMNTEAFF
15,TRBV6-5,CASSPGSSRGSPLHF
17,TRBV5-6,CASSLGETRLSTDTQYF
16,TRBV7-9,CASSLPRVGGTGELFF
14,TRBV2,CASRQGAVSQPQHF
16,TRBV6-5,CASSYSLQAPLPEAFF
16,TRBV7-2,CASSLDRVGHQETQYF
13,TRBV30,CAWTRQIETEAFF
16,TRBV5-4,CASSPGLAGAYGEQFF
14,TRBV4-3,CASSQGGRGDQQYF
11,TRBV5-6,CASSLWGEQFF
15,TRBV5-4,CASSSGGNQGIGEFF
16,TRBV7-2,CASSSPSGTGLSPLHF
14,TRBV5-4,CASSLDRGLREQYF
16,TRBV5-4,CASSKEREGPQETQYF
13,TRBV19,CASSNREANVLTF
15,TRBV9,CASSQTAGVDNEQFF
14,TRBV6-6,CAISAGAARETQYF
13,TRBV30,CAWSDGVNTEAFF
12,TRBV6-6,CASSSGFYEQFF
15,TRBV4-1,CASSQLRGTQETQYF
13,TRBV6-1,CASSEALQETQYF
15,TRBV27,CASSTYRDRHNEQFF
13,TRBV9,CASSVASYGEAFF
15,TRBV29-1,CSSGWSSGRYIEQFF
13,TRBV12-5,CASGTTPSDTQYF
13,TRBV5-4,CASSSDADDEQYF
14,TRBV25-1,CASSGQGRNTEAFF